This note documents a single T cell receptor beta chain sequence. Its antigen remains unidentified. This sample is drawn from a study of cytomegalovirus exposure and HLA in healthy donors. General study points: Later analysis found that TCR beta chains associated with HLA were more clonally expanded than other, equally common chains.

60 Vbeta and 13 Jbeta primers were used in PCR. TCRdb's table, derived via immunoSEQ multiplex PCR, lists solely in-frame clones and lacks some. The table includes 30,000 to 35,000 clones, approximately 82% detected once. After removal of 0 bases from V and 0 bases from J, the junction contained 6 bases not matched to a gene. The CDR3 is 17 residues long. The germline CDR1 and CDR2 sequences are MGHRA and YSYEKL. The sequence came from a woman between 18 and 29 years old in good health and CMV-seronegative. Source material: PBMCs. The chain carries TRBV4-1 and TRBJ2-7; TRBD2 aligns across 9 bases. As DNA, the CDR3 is TGCGCCAGCAGCCAAGATCGGGCTAGCGGGGCCTCCTACGAGCAGTACTTC. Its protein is CASSQDRASGASYEQYF.